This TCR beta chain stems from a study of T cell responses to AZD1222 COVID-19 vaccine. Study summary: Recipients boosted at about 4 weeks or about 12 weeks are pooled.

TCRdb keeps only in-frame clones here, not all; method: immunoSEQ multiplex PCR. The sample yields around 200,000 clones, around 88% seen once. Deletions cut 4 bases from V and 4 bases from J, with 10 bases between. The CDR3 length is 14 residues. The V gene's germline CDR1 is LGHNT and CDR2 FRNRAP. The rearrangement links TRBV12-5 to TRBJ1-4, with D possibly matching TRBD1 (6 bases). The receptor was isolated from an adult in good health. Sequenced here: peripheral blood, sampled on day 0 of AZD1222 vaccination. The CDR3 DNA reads TGTGCTAGTGGTTCCGGGACAAATAATGAAAAACTGTTTTTT. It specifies CASGSGTNNEKLFF.